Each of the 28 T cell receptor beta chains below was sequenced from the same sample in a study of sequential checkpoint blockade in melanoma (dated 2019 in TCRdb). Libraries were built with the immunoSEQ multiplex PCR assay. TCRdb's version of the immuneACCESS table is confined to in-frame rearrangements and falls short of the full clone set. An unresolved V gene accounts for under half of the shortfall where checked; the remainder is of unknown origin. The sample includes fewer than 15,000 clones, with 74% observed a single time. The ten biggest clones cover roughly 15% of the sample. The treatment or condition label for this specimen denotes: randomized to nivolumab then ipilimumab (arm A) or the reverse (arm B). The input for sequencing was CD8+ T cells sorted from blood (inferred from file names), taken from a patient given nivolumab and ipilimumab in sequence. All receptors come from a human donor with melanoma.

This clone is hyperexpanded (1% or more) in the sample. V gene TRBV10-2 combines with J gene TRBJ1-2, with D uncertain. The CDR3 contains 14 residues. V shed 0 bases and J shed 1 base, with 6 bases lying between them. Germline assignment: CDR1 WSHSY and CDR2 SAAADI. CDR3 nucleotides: TGCGCCAGCAGTGAGTCTTGGAGTAACTATGGCTACACCTTC. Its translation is CASSESWSNYGYTF.

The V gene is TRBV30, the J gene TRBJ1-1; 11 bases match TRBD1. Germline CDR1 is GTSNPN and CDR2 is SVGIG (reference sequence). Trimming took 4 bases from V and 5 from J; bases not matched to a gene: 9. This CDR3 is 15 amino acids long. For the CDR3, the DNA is TGTGCCTGGATTTCAGCCGGGACAGGGGGAACTGAAGCTTTCTTT. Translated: CAWISAGTGGTEAFF.

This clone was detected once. This chain's CDR3 is CASSPSGRNNEQFF. The CDR3 DNA follows: TGCGCCAGCAGTCCTAGCGGGAGAAACAATGAGCAGTTCTTC. The chain joins TRBV10-1 to TRBJ2-1; 10 bases agree with TRBD2. CDR1 WNHNN and CDR2 SYGVQD come from the germline V gene (reference sequence). CDR3 length: 14 amino acids. V gave up 5 bases and J gave up 5 bases; unmatched junction bases: 3.

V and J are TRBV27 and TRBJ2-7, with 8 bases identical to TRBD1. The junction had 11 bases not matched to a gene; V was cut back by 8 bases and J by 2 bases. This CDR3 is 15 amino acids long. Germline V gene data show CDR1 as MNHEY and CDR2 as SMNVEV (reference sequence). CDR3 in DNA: TGTGCCAGCCGCCTAGTGACAGGGGTAGCCTACGAGCAGTACTTC. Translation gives CASRLVTGVAYEQYF.

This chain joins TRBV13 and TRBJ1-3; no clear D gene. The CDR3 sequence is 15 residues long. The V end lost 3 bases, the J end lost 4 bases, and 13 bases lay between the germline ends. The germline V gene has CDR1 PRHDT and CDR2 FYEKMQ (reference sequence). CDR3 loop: CASSFIRELGNTIYF. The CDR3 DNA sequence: TGTGCCAGCAGCTTCATTCGTGAGTTAGGAAACACCATATATTTT.

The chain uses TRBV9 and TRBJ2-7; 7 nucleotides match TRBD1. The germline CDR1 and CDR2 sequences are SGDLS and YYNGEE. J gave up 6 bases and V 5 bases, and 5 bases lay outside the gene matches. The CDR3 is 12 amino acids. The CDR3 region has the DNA TGTGCCAGCAGTTTGCCAGGGGGCGAGCAGTACTTC. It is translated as CASSLPGGEQYF. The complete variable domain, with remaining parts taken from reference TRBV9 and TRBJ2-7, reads DSGVTQTPKHLITATGQRVTLRCSPRSGDLSVYWYQQSLDQGLQFLIQYYNGEERAKGNILERFSAQQFPDLHSELNLSSLELGDSALYFCASSLPGGEQYFGPGTRLTVT.

The CDR3 sequence is CASSFTSGRRDEQYF. CDR3 bases: TGTGCCAGCAGCTTTACTAGCGGGAGGAGGGACGAGCAGTACTTC. V is TRBV7-9 and J is TRBJ2-7; 12 nucleotides agree with TRBD2. Germline assignment: CDR1 SEHNR and CDR2 FQNEAQ (reference sequence). The CDR3 spans 15 residues. V shed 3 bases, J shed 5 bases, and the junction held 5 bases outside the gene matches.

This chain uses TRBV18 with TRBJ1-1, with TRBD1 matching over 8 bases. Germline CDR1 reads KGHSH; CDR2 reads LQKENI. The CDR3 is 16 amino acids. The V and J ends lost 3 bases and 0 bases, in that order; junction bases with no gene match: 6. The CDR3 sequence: CASSPRDRSMNTEAFF. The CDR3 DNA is TGTGCCAGCTCACCCCGGGACAGGAGCATGAACACTGAAGCTTTCTTT.

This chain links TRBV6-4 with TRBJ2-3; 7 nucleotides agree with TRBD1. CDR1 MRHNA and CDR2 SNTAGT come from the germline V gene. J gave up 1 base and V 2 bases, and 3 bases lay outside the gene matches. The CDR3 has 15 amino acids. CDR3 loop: CASSDTQGGTDTQYF. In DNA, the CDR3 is TGTGCCAGCAGTGACACTCAGGGGGGCACAGATACGCAGTATTTT.

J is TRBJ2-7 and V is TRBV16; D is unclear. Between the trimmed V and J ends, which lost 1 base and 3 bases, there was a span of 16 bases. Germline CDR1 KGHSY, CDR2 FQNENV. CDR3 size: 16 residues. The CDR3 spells CASSQYSGSLGYEQYF. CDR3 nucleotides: TGTGCCAGCAGCCAATATTCCGGGTCTCTGGGCTACGAGCAGTACTTC.

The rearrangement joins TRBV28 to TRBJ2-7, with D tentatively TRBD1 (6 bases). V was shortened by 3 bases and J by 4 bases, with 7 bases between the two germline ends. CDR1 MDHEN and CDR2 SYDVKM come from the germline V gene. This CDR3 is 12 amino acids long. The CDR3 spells CASSLDSYEQYF. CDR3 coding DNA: TGTGCCAGCAGTTTGGACAGTTACGAGCAGTACTTC.

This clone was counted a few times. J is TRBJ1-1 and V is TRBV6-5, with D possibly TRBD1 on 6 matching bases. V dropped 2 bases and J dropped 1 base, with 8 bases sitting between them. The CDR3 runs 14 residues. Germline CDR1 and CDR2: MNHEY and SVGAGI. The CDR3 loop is CASSYGGANTEAFF. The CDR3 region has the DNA TGTGCCAGCAGTTACGGGGGCGCGAACACTGAAGCTTTCTTT.

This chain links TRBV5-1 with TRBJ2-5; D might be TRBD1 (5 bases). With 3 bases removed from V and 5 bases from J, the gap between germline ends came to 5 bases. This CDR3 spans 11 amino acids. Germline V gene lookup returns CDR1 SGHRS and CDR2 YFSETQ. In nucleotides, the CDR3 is TGCGCCAGCAGCTACAGGGAGACCCAGTACTTC. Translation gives CASSYRETQYF.

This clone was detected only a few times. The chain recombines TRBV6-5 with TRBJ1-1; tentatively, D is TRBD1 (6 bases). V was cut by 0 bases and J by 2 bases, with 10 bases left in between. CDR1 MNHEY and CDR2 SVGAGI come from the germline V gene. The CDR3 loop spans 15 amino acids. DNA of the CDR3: TGTGCCAGCAGTTACTCGATAGGGGGAAACACTGAAGCTTTCTTT. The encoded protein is CASSYSIGGNTEAFF.

The CDR3 sequence: CATSRATLDRNYGYTF. In nucleotides, the CDR3 is TGTGCCACCAGCAGAGCAACTCTGGACAGGAACTATGGCTACACCTTC. The rearrangement links TRBV15 to TRBJ1-2; 7 bases are a match to TRBD1. The CDR3 has 16 amino acids. J was trimmed by 2 bases and V by 1 base; bases with no gene match: 7. CDR1 LNHNV and CDR2 YYDKDF come from the germline V gene (reference sequence). Supplemented by reference TRBV15 and TRBJ1-2, the full variable domain reads DAMVIQNPRYQVTQFGKPVTLSCSQTLNHNVMYWYQQKSSQAPKLLFHYYDKDFNNEADTPDNFQSRRPNTSFCFLDIRSPGLGDTAMYLCATSRATLDRNYGYTFGSGTRLTVV.

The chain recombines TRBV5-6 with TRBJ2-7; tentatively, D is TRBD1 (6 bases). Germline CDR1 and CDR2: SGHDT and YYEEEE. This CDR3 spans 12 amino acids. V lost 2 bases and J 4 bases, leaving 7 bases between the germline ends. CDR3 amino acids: CASSLQGYEQYF. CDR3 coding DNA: TGTGCCAGCAGCTTACAGGGTTACGAGCAGTACTTC.

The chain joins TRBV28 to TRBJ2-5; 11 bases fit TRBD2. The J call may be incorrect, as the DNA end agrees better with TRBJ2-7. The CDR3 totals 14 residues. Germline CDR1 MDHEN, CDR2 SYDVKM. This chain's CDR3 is CASSPLAGGYEQYF. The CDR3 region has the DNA TGTGCCAGCAGTCCCTTAGCGGGAGGGTACGAGCAGTACTTC.

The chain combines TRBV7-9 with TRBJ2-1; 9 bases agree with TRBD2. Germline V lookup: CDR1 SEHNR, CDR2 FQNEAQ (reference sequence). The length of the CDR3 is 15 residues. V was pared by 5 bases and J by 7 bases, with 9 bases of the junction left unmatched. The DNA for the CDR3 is TGTGCCAGCAGCGGTGGGAGCGGGAGGAGGAATGAGCAGTTCTTC. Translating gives CASSGGSGRRNEQFF.

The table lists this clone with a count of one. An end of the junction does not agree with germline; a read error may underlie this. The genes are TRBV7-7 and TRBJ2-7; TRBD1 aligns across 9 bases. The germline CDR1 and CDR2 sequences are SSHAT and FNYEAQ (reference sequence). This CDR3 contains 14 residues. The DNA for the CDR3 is TGTGCTAGCAGCTCTGGGACAGGGTCCTACGAGCAGTACTTC. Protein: CASSSGTGSYEQYF.

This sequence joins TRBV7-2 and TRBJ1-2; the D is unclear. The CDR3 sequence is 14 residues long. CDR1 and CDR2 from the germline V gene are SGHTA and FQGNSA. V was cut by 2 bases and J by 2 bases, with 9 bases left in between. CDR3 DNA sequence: TGTGCCAGCAGCTTATGGGCAGTGAACTATGGCTACACCTTC. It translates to CASSLWAVNYGYTF.

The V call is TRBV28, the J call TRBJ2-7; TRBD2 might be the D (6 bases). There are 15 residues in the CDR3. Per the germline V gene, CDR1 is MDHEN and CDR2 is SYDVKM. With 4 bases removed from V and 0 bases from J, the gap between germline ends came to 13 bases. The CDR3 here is CASSWTISSSYEQYF. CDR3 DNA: TGTGCCAGCAGTTGGACTATTTCAAGCTCCTACGAGCAGTACTTC. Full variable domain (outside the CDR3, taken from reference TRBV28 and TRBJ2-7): DVKVTQSSRYLVKRTGEKVFLECVQDMDHENMFWYRQDPGLGLRLIYFSYDVKMKEKGDIPEGYSVSREKKERFSLILESASTNQTSMYLCASSWTISSSYEQYFGPGTRLTVT.

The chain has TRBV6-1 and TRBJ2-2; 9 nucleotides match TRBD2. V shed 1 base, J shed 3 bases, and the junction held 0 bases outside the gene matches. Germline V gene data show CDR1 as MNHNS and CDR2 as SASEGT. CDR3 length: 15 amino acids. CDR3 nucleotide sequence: TGTGCCAGCAGTGAAGGGACTAGCGACACCGGGGAGCTGTTTTTT. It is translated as CASSEGTSDTGELFF.

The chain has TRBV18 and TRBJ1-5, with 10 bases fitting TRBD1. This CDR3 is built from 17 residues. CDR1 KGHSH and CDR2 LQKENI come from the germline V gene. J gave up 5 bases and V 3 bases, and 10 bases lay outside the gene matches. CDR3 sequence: CASSPQYTGTGDQPQHF. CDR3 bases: TGTGCCAGCTCACCCCAATATACCGGGACAGGGGATCAGCCCCAGCATTTT. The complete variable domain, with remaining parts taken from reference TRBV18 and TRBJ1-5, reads NAGVMQNPRHLVRRRGQEARLRCSPMKGHSHVYWYRQLPEEGLKFMVYLQKENIIDESGMPKERFSAEFPKEGPSILRIQQVVRGDSAAYFCASSPQYTGTGDQPQHFGDGTRLSIL.

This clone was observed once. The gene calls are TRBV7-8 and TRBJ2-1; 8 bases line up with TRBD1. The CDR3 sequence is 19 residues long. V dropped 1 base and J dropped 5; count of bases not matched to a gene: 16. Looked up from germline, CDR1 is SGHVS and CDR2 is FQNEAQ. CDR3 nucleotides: TGTGCCAGCAGCTTAGGGGTCCGGGCACGGACAGGGCGGGACAATGAGCAGTTCTTC. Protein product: CASSLGVRARTGRDNEQFF.

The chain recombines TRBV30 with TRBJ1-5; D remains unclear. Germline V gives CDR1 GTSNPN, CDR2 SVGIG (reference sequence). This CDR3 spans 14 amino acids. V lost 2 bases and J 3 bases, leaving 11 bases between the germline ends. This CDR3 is CAWSFTYSNQPQHF. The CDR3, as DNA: TGTGCCTGGAGTTTCACATATTCCAATCAGCCCCAGCATTTT.

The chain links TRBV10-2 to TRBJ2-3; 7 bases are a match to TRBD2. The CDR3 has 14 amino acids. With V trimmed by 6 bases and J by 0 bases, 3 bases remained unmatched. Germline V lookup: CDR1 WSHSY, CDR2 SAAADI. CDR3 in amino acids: CASRGTTSTDTQYF. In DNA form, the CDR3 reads TGCGCCAGCAGGGGGACTACGAGCACAGATACGCAGTATTTT.

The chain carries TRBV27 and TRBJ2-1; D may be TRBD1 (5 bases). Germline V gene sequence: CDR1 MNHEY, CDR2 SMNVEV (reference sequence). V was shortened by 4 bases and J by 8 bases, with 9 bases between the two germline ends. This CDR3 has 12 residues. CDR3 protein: CASSYRGHEQFF. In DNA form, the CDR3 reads TGTGCCAGCAGTTATAGGGGCCATGAGCAGTTCTTC.

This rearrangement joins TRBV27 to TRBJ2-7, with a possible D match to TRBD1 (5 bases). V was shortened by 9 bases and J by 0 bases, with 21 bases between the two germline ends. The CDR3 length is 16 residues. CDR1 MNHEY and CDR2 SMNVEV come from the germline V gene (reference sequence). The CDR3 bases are TGTGCCAGTGGGGCCGGCAGGGAAGGGCACTCCTACGAGCAGTACTTC. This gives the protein CASGAGREGHSYEQYF.